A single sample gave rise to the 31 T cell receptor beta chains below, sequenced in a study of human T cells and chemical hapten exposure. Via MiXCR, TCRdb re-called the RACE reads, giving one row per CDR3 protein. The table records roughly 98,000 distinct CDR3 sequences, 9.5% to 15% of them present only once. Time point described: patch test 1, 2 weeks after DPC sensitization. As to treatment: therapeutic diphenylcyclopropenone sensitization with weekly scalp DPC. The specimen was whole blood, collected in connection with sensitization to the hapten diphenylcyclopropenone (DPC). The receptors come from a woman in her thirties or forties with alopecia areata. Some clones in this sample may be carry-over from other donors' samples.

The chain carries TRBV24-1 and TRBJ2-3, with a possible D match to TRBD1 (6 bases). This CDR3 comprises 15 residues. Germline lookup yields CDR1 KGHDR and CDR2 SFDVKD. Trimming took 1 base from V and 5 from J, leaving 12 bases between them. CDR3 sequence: CATSDFSRGGDTQYF. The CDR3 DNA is TGTGCCACCAGTGATTTCTCCAGAGGGGGAGATACGCAGTATTTT.

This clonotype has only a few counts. In nucleotides, the CDR3 is TGTGCCAGCAGCCGATCGGGGCTAGAGGCAGATACGCAGTATTTT. Translation: CASSRSGLEADTQYF. This chain links TRBV7-3 with TRBJ2-3; either TRBD1 or TRBD2 may supply D (5 bases each). The CDR3 covers 15 residues. Germline CDR1 reads SGHTA; CDR2 reads FQGTGA. V lost 5 bases, J lost 4 bases, and 16 bases lay in between.

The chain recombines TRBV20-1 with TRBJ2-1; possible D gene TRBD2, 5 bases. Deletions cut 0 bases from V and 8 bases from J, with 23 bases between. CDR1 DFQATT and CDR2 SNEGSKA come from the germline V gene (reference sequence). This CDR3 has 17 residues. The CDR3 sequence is CSARDPSGHKSLYEQFF. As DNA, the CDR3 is TGCAGTGCTAGAGATCCGAGCGGCCACAAGAGCCTATATGAGCAGTTCTTC.

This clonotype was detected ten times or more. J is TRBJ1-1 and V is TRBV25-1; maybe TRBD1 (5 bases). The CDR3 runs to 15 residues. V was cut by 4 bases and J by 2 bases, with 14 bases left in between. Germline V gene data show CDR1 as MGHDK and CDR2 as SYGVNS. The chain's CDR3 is CASSGGTPRNTEAFF. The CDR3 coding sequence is TGTGCCAGCAGTGGCGGGACCCCCCGCAACACTGAAGCTTTCTTT.

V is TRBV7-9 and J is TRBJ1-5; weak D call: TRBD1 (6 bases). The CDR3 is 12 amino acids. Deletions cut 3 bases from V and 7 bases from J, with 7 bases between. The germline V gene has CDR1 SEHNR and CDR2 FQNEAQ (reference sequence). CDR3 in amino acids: CASSFDRQPQHF. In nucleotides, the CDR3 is TGTGCCAGCAGCTTCGACAGGCAGCCCCAGCATTTT.

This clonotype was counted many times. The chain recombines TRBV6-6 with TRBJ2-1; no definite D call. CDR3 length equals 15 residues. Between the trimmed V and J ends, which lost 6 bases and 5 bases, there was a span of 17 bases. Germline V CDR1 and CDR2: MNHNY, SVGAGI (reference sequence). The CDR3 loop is CASSYRVFVNNEQFF. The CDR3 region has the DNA TGTGCCAGCAGCTACCGGGTCTTCGTAAACAATGAGCAGTTCTTC.

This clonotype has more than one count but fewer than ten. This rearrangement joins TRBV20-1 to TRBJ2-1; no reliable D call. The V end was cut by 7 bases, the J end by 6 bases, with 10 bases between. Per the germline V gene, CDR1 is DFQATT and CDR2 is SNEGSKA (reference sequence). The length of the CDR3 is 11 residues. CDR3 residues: CSGASPNEQFF. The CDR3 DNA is TGCAGTGGGGCCAGCCCCAATGAGCAGTTCTTC.

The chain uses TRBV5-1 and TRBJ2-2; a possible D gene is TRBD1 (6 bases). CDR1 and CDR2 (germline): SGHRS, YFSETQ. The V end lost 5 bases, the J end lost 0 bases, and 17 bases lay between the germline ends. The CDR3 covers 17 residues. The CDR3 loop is CASSPLPGTSNTGELFF. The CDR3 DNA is TGCGCCAGCAGTCCCCTCCCCGGGACATCGAACACCGGGGAGCTGTTTTTT.

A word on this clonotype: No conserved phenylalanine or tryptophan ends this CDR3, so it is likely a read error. CDR3 sequence reads: CSVETGGHEQYL. In DNA form, the CDR3 reads TGCAGCGTTGAGACAGGGGGCCACGAGCAGTACCTC. This chain links TRBV29-1 with TRBJ2-7; 10 nucleotides line up with TRBD1. V lost 3 bases and J lost 5; bases outside the gene matches: 1. This CDR3 contains 12 residues. Per the germline V gene, CDR1 is SQVTM and CDR2 is ANQGSEA.

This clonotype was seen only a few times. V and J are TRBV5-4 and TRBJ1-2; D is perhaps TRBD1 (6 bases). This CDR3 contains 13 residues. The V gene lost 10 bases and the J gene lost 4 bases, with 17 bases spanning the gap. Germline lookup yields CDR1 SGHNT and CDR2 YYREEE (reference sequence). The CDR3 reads CACKQGSSYGYTF. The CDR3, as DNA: TGTGCCTGTAAACAGGGAAGTAGCTATGGCTACACCTTC.

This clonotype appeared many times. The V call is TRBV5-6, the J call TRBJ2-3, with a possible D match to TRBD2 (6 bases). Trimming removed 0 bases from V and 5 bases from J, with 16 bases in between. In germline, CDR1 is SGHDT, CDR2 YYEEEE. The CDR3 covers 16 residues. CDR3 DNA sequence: TGTGCCAGCAGCTTGGTCTCCGGCGGGACGGTAGATACGCAGTATTTT. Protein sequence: CASSLVSGGTVDTQYF.

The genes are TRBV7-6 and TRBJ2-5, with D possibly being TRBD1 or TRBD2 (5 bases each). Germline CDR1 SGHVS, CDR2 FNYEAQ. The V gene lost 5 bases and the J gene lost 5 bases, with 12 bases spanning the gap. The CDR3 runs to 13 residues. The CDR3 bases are TGTGCCAGCAGCCGAGGGACCTTGGAGACCCAGTACTTC. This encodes CASSRGTLETQYF.

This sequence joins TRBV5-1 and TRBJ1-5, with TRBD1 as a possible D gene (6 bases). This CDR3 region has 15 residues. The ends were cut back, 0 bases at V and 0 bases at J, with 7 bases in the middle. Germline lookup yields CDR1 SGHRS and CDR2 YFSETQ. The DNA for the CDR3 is TGCGCCAGCAGCTTGGAGGGACATAGCAATCAGCCCCAGCATTTT. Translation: CASSLEGHSNQPQHF.

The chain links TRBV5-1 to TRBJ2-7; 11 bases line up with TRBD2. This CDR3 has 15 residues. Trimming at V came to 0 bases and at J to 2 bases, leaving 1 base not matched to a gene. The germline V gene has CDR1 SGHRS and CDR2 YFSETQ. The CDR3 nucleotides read TGCGCCAGCAGCTTGGCTAGCGGGAGGACCTACGAGCAGTACTTC. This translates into CASSLASGRTYEQYF.

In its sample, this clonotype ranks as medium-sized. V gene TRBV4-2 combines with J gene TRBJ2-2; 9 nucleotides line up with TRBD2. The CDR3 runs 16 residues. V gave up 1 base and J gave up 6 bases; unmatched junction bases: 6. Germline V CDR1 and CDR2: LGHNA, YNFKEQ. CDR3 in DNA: TGTGCCAGCAGCCAAGGGGTAGCGGGAGAGCCCGGGGAGCTGTTTTTT. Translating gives CASSQGVAGEPGELFF.

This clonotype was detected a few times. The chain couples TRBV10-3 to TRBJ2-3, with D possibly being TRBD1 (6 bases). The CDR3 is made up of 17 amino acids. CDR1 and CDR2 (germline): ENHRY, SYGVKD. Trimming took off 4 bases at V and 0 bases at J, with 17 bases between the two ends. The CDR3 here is CAISGGRTVSSTDTQYF. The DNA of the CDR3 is TGTGCCATCAGTGGCGGAAGGACAGTTTCTAGCACAGATACGCAGTATTTT.

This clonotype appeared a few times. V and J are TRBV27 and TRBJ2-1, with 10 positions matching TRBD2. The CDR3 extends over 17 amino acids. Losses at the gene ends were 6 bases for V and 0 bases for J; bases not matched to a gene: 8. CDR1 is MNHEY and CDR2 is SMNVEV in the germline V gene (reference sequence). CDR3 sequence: CASRTWTSGDSYNEQFF. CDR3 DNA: TGTGCCAGCAGAACATGGACTAGCGGAGACTCCTACAATGAGCAGTTCTTC.

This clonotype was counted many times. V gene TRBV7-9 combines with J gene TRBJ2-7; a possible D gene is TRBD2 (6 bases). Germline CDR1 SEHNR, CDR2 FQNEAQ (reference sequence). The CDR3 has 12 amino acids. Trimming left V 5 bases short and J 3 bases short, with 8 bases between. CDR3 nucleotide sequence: TGTGCCAGCAGCGCCGGGAGCTACGAGCAGTACTTC. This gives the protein CASSAGSYEQYF.

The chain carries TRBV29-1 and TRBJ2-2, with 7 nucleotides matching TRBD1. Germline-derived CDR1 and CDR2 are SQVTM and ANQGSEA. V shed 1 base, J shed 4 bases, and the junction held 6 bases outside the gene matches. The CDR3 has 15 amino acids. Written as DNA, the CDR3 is TGCAGCGTTGAAGCCCGACAGGGTAGCACCGGGGAGCTGTTTTTT. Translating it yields CSVEARQGSTGELFF.

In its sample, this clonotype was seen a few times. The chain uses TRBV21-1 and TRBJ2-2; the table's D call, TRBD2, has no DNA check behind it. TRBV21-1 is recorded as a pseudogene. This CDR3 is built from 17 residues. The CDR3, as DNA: TGTGCCAGCAGCAAAGCTAGCGGGAGGGCGAACACCGGGGAGCTGTTTTTT. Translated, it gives CASSKASGRANTGELFF.

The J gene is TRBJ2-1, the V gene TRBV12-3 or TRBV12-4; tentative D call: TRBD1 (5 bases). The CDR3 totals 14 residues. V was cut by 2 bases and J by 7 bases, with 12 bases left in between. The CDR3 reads CASSLLRQLNEQFF. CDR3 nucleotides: TGTGCCAGCAGTTTACTCCGACAGTTAAATGAGCAGTTCTTC.

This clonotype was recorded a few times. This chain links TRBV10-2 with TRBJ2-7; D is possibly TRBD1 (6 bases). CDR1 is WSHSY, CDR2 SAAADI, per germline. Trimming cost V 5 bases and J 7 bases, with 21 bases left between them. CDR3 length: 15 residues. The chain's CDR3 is CASSPAGQSYREQYF. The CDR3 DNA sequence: TGCGCCAGCAGTCCGGCCGGACAGTCATACAGGGAGCAGTACTTC.

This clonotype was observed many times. This CDR3 reads CSVGGRLGNEQFF. CDR3 nucleotides: TGCAGCGTGGGGGGCAGACTGGGGAATGAGCAGTTCTTC. The J gene is TRBJ2-1, the V gene TRBV29-1; D is tentatively TRBD1 or TRBD2 (6 bases each). CDR3 length: 13 amino acids. The germline gives CDR1 SQVTM, CDR2 ANQGSEA. The V end was cut by 6 bases, the J end by 7 bases, with 16 bases between.

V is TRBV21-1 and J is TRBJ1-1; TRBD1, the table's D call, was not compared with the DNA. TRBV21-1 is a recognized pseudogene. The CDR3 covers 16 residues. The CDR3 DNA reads TGTGCCAGCAGCAAAGAAAGGACACCGATGAACACTGAAGCTTTCTTT. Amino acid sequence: CASSKERTPMNTEAFF.

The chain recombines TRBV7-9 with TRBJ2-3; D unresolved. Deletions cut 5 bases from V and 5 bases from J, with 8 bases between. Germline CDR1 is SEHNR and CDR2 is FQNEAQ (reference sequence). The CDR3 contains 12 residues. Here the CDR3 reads CASSPFGDTQYF. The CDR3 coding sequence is TGTGCCAGCAGCCCATTTGGAGATACGCAGTATTTT.

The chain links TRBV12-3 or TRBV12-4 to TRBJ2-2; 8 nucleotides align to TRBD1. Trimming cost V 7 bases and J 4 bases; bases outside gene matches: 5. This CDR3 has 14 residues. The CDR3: CASILTGATGELFF. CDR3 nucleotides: TGTGCCAGCATACTGACAGGGGCCACCGGGGAGCTGTTTTTT.

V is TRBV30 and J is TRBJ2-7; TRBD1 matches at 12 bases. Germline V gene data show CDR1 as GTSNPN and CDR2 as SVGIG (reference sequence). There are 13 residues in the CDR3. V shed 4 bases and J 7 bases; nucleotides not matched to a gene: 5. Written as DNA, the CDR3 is TGTGCCTGGACCGGGACAGGGGGCTTTGAGCAGTACTTC. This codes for CAWTGTGGFEQYF.

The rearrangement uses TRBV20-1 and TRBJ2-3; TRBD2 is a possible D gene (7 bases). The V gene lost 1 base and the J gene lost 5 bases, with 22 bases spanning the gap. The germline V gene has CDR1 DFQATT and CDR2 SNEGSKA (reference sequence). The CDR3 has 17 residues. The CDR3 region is CSARAPDRAGTEDTQYF. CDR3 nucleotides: TGCAGTGCTAGAGCTCCGGACAGAGCGGGAACAGAAGATACGCAGTATTTT.

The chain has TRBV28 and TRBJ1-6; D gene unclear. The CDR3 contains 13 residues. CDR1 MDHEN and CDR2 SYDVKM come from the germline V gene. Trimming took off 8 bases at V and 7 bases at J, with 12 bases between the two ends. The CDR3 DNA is TGTGCCAGCTCCGCCGGGAACAATTCACCCCTCCACTTT. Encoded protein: CASSAGNNSPLHF.

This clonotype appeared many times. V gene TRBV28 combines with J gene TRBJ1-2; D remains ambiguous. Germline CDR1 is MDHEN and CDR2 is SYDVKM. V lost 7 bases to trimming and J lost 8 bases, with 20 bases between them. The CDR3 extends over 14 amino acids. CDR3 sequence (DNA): TGTGCCAGCACCTCATTGTATAGGACGCTAGGCTACACCTTC. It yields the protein CASTSLYRTLGYTF.

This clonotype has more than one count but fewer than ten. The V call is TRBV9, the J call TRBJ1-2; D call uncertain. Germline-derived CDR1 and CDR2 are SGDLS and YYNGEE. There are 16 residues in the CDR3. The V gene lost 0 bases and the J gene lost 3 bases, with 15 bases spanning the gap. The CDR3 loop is CASSVAIDNPDYGYTF. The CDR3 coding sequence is TGTGCCAGCAGCGTAGCGATTGACAACCCAGACTATGGCTACACCTTC.